This T cell receptor (beta chain) was recorded in a study of vaccination and CD4 T cells after COVID-19 (dated by TCRdb to the early 2020s). About the full investigation: Six males and four females were included in the convalescent cohort, with two Hispanic individuals, seven Caucasians, two Asians and one multiracial person represented. The spike-specific CD4+ TCR repertoire was compared before and after mRNA vaccination in ten to eleven COVID-19 convalescent patients and a few infection-naive healthy vaccine recipients. Post-COVID blood samples were collected from convalescent patients a median of approximately 100 days after diagnosis, with a range of about 30 to 170 days. Post-vaccine blood samples were collected a median of about 66 days after the second vaccine dose, ranging from about 13 to 241 days. Control cultures received a CEFX viral epitope pool as the positive control, an HIV-1 Nef peptide pool as the negative control, or no peptide. At the TCR clonotype level, an earlier paper using these donors assessed memory CD4+ T cell crossreactivity between SARS-CoV-2 and common cold coronavirus spike proteins. Overlapping spike peptide pools from SARS-CoV-2 and from the common cold coronaviruses HCoV-NL63, HCoV-OC43 and HCoV-229E were used as culture stimuli. Two doses of either the Pfizer-BioNTech BNT162b2 vaccine (n=8) or the Moderna mRNA-1273 vaccine (n=2) were administered to participants. On the study overall, not on this receptor specifically: The median count of SARS-CoV-2-reactive clonotypes went up from 20 to 25 after infection to approximately 40 after vaccination, although the change was not significant. Only a relatively small number of convalescent patients were included in the study, and early timepoints following natural infection were not analyzed. In convalescent patients, a median approximately 83% of post-vaccine SARS-CoV-2-reactive clones were detected only after vaccination, suggesting vaccine-specific priming. In convalescent patients, nearly all vaccine-specific clones (304 of 307) were found to be mono-reactive for SARS-CoV-2 spike rather than cross-reactive with common cold coronaviruses.

In the germline V gene, CDR1 corresponds to SNHLY and CDR2 to FYNNEI. The germline ends are 8 bases apart after V is trimmed by 3 bases and J by 3 bases. Counted from cysteine to phenylalanine, this CDR3 has 13 amino acids. Only the CDR3 part of the read is kept: 39 bases, read in frame from the first base. The library was obtained by PCR. TCR sequencing of DNA from cultured CD4+ T cells used the Oncomine TCR Beta short-read assay at the Johns Hopkins FTIC core. Genomic DNA was extracted from the cultured CD4+ T cells with the QIAamp micro DNA kit. Oncomine TCR Beta libraries from cultured CD4+ T cells were pooled using unique dual indexes and sequenced on an Illumina iSeq 100. Per the source publication's procedure: Non-productive sequences were removed, and CDR3s that did not start with C, did not end with F or W, or were shorter than 7 amino acids were discarded. Antigen-specific clonotypes were identified with the MANAFEST web application by comparing peptide-stimulated wells with reference and other culture wells. An FDR below 0.05, an odds ratio above 5, and a productive frequency above 0.1% in at least two of three replicate wells were required for clones to be considered positive. Clonotypes that were significantly expanded in both SARS-CoV-2 spike wells and at least one common cold coronavirus spike condition were defined as cross-reactive. Levenshtein distances (stringdist) and unrooted phylogenetic trees (ape) in R version 3.6.1 were used to assess CDR3 homology. TCRdb cleaned the public reads at Q25 with fastp, built clones with MiXCR and kept in-frame beta chains. Every CDR3 protein is listed once, alongside the most common genes and DNA of its rows. The V and J calls reflect TCRdb's pipeline rather than the authors' work. This sample holds about 2,000 distinct CDR3 sequences; about three fifths were observed only once. 78% of the sample lies in the top ten.

The treatment or condition label for this specimen denotes: roughly ten-day PBMC culture with coronavirus spike peptide pools or control peptides (ViraFEST assay). CD4+ T cells from unexposed donors were collected before the COVID-19 pandemic (2011-2018). The ViraFEST assay was used in the study, in which antigen-specific T cells were expanded with peptide pools and expanded clonotypes were subsequently identified by TCR sequencing. Over 1.5 million PBMCs per well were cultured in IMDM with roughly 5% human AB serum and around 10 IU/ml IL-2, plus 10 ug/ml peptide pools. Half of the culture medium was replaced with fresh IL-2-containing medium on days 3 and 7. CD4+ T cells were isolated after roughly eleven days of culture through negative selection using the EasySep CD4+ T cell isolation kit. As cell number allowed, CD4+ T cells from unexposed donors were tested for reactivity to SARS-CoV-2 S and N and to four common cold coronavirus spike pools. Ficoll-Paque Plus gradient centrifugation was used to isolate PBMCs from whole blood, and the isolated PBMCs were then either used fresh or cryopreserved at -140C. Culture conditions were generally each tested in triplicate wells. The leukapheresis product used for the unexposed donors was purchased from a commercial source.

As regards this clonotype: Its recognized antigen is unknown. No much larger clonotype is one base removed from it; base qualities were not supplied.

The TCR was taken from a human donor in good health. What was sequenced was CD4+ T cells from blood, cultured in vitro. The V gene is TRBV2 and the J gene is TRBJ1-2; a tentative D call is TRBD1 (5 bases match). CDR3 sequence: CASSDEGYYGYTF. The nucleotides are TGTGCCAGCAGTGACGAGGGGTACTATGGCTACACCTTC.